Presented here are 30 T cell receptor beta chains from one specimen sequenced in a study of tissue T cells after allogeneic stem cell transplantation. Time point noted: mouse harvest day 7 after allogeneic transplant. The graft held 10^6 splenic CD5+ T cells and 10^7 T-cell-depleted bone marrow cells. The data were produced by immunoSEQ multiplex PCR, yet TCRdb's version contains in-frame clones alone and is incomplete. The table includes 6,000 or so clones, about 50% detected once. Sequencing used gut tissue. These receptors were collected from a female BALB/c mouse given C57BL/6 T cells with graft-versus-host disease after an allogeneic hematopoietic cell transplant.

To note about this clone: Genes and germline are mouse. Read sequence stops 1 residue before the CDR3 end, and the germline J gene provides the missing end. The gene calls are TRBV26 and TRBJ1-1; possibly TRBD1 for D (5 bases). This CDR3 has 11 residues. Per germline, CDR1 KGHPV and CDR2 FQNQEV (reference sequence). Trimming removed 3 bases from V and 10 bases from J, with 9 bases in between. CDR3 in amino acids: CASSLTGPVFF. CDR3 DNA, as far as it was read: TGTGCCAGCAGTCTAACGGGGCCAGTCTTC.

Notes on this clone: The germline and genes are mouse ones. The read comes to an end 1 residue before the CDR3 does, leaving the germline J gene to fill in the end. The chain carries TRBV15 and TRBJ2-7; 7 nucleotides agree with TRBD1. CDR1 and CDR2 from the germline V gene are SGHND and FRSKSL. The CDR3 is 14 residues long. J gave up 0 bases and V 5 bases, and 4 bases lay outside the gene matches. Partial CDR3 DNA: TGTGCCAGCAGTCCACAGGGGAGCTCCTATGAACAGTAC. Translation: CASSPQGSSYEQY. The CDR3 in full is CASSPQGSSYEQYF.

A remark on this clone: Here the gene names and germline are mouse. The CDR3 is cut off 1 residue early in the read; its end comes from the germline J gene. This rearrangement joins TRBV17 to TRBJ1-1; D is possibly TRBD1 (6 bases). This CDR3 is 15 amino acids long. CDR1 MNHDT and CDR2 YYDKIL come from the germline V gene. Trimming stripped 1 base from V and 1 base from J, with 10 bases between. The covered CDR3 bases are TGTGCTAGCAGTAGAGGGGGGGCGCGAAACACAGAAGTCTTC. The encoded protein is CASSRGGARNTEVF. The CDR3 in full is CASSRGGARNTEVFF.

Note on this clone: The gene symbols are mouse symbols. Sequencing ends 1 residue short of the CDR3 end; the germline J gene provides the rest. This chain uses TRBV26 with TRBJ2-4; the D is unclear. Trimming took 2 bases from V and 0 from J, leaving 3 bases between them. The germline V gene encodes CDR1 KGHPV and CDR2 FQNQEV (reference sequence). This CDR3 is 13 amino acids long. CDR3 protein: CASSLISQNTLYF. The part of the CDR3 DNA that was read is TGTGCCAGCAGTCTGATTAGTCAAAACACCTTGTAC. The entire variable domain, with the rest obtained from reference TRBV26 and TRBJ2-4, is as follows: NSKVIQTPRYLVKGQGQKAKMRCIPEKGHPVVFWYQQNKNNEFKFLINFQNQEVLQQIDMTEKRFSAECPSNSPCSLEIQSSEAGDSALYLCASSLISQNTLYFGAGTRLSVL.

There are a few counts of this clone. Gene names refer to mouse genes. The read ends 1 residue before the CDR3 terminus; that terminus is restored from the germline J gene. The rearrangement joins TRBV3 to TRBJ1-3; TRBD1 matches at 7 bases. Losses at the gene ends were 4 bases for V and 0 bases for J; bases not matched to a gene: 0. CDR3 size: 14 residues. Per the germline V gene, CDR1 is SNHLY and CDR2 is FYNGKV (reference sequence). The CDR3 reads CASSWDSSGNTLYF. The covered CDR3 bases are TGTGCCAGCAGCTGGGACAGTTCTGGAAATACGCTCTAT.

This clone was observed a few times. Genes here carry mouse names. Partial CDR3 DNA: TGTGCCAGCAGCTTAAATTATTTGGGGGAACAGTAC. Its translation: CASSLNYLGEQY. The whole CDR3 sequence reads CASSLNYLGEQYF. The chain couples TRBV3 to TRBJ2-7; D is perhaps TRBD2 (5 bases). The CDR3 goes on 1 residue after the read ends, and that part is filled in from the germline J gene. Germline loops: CDR1 SNHLY, CDR2 FYNGKV (reference sequence). V lost 2 bases and J 7 bases, leaving 12 bases between the germline ends. The CDR3 totals 13 residues.

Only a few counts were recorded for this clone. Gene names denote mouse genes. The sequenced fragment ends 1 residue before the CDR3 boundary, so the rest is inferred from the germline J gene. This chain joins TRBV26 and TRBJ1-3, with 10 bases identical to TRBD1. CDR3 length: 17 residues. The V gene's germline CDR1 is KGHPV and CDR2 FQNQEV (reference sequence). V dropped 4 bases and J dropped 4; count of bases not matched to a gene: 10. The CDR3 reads CASSRFRDRGGGNTLYF. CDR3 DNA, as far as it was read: TGTGCCAGCAGTCGGTTCCGGGACAGGGGAGGGGGAAATACGCTCTAT.

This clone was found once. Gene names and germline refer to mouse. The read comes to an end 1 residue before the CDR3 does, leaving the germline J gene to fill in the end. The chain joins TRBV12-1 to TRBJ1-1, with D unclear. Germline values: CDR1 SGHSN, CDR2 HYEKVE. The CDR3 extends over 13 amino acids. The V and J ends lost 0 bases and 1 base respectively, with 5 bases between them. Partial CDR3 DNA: TGTGCCAGCTCTCTCGGGTGGAACACAGAAGTCTTC. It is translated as CASSLGWNTEVF. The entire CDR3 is CASSLGWNTEVFF. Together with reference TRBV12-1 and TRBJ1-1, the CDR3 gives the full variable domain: DSGVVQSPRHIIKEKGGRSVLTCIPISGHSNVVWYQQTLGKELKFLIQHYEKVERDKGFLPSRFSVQQFDDYHSEMNMSALELEDSAMYFCASSLGWNTEVFFGKGTRLTVV.

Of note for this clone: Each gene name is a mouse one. CDR3 region: CASSWDKTEVFF. The DNA read from the CDR3 is TGTGCCAGCAGCTGGGACAAGACAGAAGTCTTC. V and J are TRBV3 and TRBJ1-1, with a tentative D call TRBD1 (6 bases). The read comes to an end 1 residue before the CDR3 does, leaving the germline J gene to fill in the end. The germline V gene has CDR1 SNHLY and CDR2 FYNGKV (reference sequence). The CDR3 is 12 residues long. The germline V and J ends were trimmed by 4 bases and 5 bases, with 8 bases remaining between them.

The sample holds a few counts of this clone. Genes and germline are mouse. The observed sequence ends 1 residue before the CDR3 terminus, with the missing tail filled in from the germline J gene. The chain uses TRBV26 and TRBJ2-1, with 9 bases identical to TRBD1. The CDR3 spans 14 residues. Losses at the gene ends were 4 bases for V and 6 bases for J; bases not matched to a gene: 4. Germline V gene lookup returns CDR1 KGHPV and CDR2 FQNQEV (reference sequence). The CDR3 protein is CASSPQGARAEQFF. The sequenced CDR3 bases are TGTGCCAGCAGTCCACAGGGGGCGCGTGCTGAGCAGTTC.

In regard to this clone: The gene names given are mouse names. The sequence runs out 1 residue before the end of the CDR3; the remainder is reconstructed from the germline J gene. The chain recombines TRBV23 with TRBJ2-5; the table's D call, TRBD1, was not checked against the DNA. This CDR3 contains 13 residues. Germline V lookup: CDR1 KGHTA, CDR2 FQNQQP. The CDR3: CSSSHRQEDTQYF. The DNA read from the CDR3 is TGCTCCAGCAGTCATCGACAGGAAGACACCCAGTAC.

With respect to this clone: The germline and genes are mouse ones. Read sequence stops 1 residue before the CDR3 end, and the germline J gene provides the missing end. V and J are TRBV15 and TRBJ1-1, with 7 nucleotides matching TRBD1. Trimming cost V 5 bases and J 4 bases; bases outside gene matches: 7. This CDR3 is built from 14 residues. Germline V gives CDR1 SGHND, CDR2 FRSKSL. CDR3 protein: CASSPQGGGTEVFF. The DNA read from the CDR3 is TGTGCCAGCAGTCCCCAGGGGGGCGGCACAGAAGTCTTC.

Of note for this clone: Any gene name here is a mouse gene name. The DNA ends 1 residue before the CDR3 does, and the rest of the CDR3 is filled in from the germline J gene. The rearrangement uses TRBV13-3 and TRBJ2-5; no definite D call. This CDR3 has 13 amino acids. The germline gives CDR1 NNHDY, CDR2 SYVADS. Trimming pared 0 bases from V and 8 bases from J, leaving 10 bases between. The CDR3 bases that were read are TGTGCCAGCAGTGATGGGAGGGTCGGCACCCAGTAC. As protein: CASSDGRVGTQY. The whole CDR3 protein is CASSDGRVGTQYF.

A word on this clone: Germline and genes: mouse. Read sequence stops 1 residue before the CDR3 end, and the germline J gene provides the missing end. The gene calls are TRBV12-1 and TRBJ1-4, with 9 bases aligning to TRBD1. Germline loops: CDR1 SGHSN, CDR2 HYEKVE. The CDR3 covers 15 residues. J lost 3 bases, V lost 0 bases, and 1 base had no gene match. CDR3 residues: CASSLDRGANERLFF. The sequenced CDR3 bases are TGTGCCAGCTCTCTCGACAGGGGGGCCAACGAAAGATTATTT.

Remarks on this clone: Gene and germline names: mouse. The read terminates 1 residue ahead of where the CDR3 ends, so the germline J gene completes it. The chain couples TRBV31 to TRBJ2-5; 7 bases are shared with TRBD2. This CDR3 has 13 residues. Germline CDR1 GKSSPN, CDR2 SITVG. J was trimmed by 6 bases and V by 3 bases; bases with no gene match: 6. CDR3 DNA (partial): TGTGCCTGGAGCCCAGGGACTGAGGACACCCAGTAC. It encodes CAWSPGTEDTQY. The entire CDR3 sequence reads CAWSPGTEDTQYF. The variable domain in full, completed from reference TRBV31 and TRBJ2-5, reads AQTIHQWPVAEIKAVGSPLSLGCTIKGKSSPNLYWYWQATGGTLQQLFYSITVGQVESVVQLNLSASRPKDDQFILSTEKLLLSHSGFYLCAWSPGTEDTQYFGPGTRLLVL.

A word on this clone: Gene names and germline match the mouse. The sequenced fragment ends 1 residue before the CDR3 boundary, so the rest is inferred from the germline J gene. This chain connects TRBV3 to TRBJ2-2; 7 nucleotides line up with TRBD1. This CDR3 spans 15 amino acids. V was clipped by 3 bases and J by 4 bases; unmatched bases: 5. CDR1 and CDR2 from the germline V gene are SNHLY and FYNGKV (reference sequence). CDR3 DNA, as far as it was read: TGTGCCAGCAGCTTTGGACAGGCCGCCACCGGGCAGCTCTAC. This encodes CASSFGQAATGQLY. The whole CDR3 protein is CASSFGQAATGQLYF.

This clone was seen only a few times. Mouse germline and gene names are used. The CDR3: CASSLGRANSDYTF. The sequenced CDR3 bases are TGTGCCAGCAGTCTGGGACGGGCAAACTCCGACTACACC. The V and J genes are TRBV26 and TRBJ1-2; D gene unclear. The CDR3 end falls 1 residue outside the read, so it is completed with the germline J gene. This CDR3 has 14 amino acids. V was shortened by 2 bases and J by 0 bases, with 7 bases between the two germline ends. Germline V lookup: CDR1 KGHPV, CDR2 FQNQEV (reference sequence). Full variable domain (rest looked up from reference TRBV26 and TRBJ1-2): NSKVIQTPRYLVKGQGQKAKMRCIPEKGHPVVFWYQQNKNNEFKFLINFQNQEVLQQIDMTEKRFSAECPSNSPCSLEIQSSEAGDSALYLCASSLGRANSDYTFGSGTRLLVI.

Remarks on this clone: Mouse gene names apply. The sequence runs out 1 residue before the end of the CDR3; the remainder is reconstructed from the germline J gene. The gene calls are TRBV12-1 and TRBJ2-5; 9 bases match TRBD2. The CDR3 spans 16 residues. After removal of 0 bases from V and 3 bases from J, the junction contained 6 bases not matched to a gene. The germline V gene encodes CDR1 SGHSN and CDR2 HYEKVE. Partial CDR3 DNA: TGTGCCAGCTCTCTCGAATGGGGGGGCTGGCAAGACACCCAGTAC. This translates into CASSLEWGGWQDTQY. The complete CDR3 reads CASSLEWGGWQDTQYF.

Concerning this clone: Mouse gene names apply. CDR3 protein: CASTLDNSGNTLYF. CDR3 DNA (partial): TGTGCCAGCACCCTCGACAATTCTGGAAATACGCTCTAT. The chain recombines TRBV26 with TRBJ1-3; D not certain. The CDR3 goes on 1 residue after the read ends, and that part is filled in from the germline J gene. Germline V gene data show CDR1 as KGHPV and CDR2 as FQNQEV (reference sequence). V was clipped by 7 bases and J by 0 bases, with 10 bases between them. This CDR3 has 14 amino acids. Looking up the rest from reference TRBV26 and TRBJ1-3 gives the full variable domain: NSKVIQTPRYLVKGQGQKAKMRCIPEKGHPVVFWYQQNKNNEFKFLINFQNQEVLQQIDMTEKRFSAECPSNSPCSLEIQSSEAGDSALYLCASTLDNSGNTLYFGEGSRLIVV.

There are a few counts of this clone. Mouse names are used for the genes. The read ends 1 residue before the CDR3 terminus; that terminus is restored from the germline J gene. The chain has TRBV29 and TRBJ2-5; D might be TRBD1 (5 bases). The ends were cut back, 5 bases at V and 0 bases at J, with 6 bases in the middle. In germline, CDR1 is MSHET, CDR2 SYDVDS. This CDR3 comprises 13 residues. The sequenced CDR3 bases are TGTGCTAGCAGTCAGGGTAACCAAGACACCCAGTAC. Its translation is CASSQGNQDTQY. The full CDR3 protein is CASSQGNQDTQYF. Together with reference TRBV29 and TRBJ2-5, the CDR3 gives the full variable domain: DMKVTQMPRYLIKRMGENVLLECGQDMSHETMYWYRQDPGLGLQLIYISYDVDSNSEGDIPKGYRVSRKKREHFSLILDSAKTNQTSVYFCASSQGNQDTQYFGPGTRLLVL.

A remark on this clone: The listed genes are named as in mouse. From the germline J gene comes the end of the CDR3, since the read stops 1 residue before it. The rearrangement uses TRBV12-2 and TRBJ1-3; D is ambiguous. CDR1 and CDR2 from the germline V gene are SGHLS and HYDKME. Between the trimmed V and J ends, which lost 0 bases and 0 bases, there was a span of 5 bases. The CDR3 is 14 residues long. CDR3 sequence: CASSLGLSGNTLYF. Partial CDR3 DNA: TGTGCCAGCTCTCTCGGACTTTCTGGAAATACGCTCTAT. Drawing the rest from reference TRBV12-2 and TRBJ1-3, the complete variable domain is NSGVVQSPRYIIKGKGERSILKCIPISGHLSVAWYQQTQGQELKFFIQHYDKMERDKGNLPSRFSVQQFDDYHSEMNMSALELEDSAVYFCASSLGLSGNTLYFGEGSRLIVV.

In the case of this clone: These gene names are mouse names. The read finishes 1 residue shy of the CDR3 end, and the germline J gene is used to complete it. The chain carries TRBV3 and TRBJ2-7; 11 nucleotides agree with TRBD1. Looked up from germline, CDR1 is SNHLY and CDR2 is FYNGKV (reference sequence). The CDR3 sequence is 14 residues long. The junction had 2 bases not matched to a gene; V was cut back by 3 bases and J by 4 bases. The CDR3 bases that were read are TGTGCCAGCAGCTTGGGACAGGGGGTTTATGAACAGTAC. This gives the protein CASSLGQGVYEQY. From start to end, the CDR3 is CASSLGQGVYEQYF.

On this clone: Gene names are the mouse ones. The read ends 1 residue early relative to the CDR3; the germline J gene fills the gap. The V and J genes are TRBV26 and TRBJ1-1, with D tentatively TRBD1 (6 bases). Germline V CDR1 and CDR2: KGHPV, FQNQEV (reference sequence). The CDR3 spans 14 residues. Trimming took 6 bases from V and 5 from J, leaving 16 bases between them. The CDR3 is CASSLYRERTEVFF. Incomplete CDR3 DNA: TGTGCCAGCAGCCTATACAGGGAAAGGACAGAAGTCTTC. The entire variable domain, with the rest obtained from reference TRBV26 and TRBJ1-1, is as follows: NSKVIQTPRYLVKGQGQKAKMRCIPEKGHPVVFWYQQNKNNEFKFLINFQNQEVLQQIDMTEKRFSAECPSNSPCSLEIQSSEAGDSALYLCASSLYRERTEVFFGKGTRLTVV.

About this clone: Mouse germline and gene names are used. This CDR3 is CASSDANWGAEQFF. The sequenced CDR3 bases are TGTGCCAGCAGTGATGCAAACTGGGGGGCTGAGCAGTTC. The chain links TRBV13-1 to TRBJ2-1, with 8 bases matching TRBD2. The CDR3 extends 1 residue past the end of the read, so its final part is completed from the germline J gene. Germline V gene lookup returns CDR1 NSHNY and CDR2 SYGAGN. This CDR3 is built from 14 residues. V was pared by 0 bases and J by 7 bases, with 3 bases of the junction left unmatched.

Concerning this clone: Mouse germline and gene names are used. CDR3 amino acids: CASSSRLGASAETLYF. CDR3 bases read: TGTGCCAGCAGCTCCCGACTGGGGGCTAGTGCAGAAACGCTGTAT. The gene calls are TRBV3 and TRBJ2-3, with 9 bases fitting TRBD2. The DNA ends 1 residue before the CDR3 does, and the rest of the CDR3 is filled in from the germline J gene. Unmatched junction bases numbered 5, after V lost 4 bases and J lost 0 bases. The CDR3 spans 16 residues. Germline V gene lookup returns CDR1 SNHLY and CDR2 FYNGKV (reference sequence).

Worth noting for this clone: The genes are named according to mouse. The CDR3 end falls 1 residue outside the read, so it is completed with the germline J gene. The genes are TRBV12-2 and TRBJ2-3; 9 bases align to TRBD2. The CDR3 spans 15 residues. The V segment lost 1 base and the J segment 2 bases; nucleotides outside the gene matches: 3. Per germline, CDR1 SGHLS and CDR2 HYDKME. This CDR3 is CASSLTGGPAETLYF. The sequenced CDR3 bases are TGTGCCAGCTCTCTAACTGGGGGGCCTGCAGAAACGCTGTAT.

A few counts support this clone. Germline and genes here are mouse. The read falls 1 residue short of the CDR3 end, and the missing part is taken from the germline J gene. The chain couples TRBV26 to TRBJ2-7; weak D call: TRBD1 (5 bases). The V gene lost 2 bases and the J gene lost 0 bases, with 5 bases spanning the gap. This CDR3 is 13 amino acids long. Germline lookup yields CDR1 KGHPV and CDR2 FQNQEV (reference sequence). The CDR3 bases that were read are TGTGCCAGCAGTCTGGACAGCTCCTATGAACAGTAC. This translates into CASSLDSSYEQY. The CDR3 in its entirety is CASSLDSSYEQYF.

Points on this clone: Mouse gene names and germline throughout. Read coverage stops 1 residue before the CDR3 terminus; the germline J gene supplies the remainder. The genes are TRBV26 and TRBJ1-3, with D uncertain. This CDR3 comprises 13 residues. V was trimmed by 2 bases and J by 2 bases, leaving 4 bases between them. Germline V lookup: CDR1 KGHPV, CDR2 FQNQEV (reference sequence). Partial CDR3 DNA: TGTGCCAGCAGTCTGACAGCTGGAAATACGCTCTAT. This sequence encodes CASSLTAGNTLY. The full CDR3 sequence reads CASSLTAGNTLYF.

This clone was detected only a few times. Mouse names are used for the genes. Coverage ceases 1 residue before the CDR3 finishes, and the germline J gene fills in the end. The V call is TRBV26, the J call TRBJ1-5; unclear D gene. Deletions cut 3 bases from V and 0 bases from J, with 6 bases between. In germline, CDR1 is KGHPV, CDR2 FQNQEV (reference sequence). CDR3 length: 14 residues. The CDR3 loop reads CASSLGYNNQAPLF. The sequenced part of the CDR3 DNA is TGTGCCAGCAGTCTAGGATATAACAACCAGGCTCCGCTT.

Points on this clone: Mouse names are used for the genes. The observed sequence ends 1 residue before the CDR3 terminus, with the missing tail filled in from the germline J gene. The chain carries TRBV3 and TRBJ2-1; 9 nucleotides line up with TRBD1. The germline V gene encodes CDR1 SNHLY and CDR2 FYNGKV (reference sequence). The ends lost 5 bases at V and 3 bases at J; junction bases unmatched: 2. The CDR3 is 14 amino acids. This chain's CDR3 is CASSVGQGYAEQFF. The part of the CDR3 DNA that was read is TGTGCCAGCAGCGTGGGACAGGGCTATGCTGAGCAGTTC.